The following is a T cell receptor (beta chain) sequence with its context. Its target is unknown. The investigators split CD4+ cells into a CD45RA+ naive subset and a CD45RA-negative memory subset. Trimming removed 3 bases at V and 2 bases at J, with 15 bases between. CDR3 length: 15 amino acids. The germline V gene encodes CDR1 SGHKS and CDR2 YYEKEE (reference sequence). The sample comes from a study of shared clonotypes between healthy human individuals. Study in general: The people who gave samples were a couple of women and three men aged 18 to 49.

Study results and caveats: Compared with memory subsets, naive subsets generally had larger estimated richness.

Sequencing used immunoSEQ multiplex PCR; TCRdb keeps in-frame clones, though not all of them. The sample lists 2 million to 3 million clones; 90% to 95% were seen once. The sample consisted of naive CD4+ T cells from PBMCs. Subset: CD45RA+ positively selected. This chain connects TRBV5-5 to TRBJ2-7; D remains ambiguous. This receptor was taken from a man in his late teens or twenties in good health. Some clones in this sample may be carry-over from other donors' samples. CDR3 sequence: CASSSRGSKTYEQYF. The CDR3 DNA sequence: TGTGCCAGCAGCTCCCGAGGCAGCAAAACCTACGAGCAGTACTTC.